This passage covers 30 T cell receptor beta chains from one sample sequenced in a study of blood T cell repertoires in COVID-19. The method was immunoSEQ multiplex PCR; TCRdb's version includes in-frame clones alone and lacks a portion of them. The sample shows roughly 350,000 clones, around nine tenths of them seen only once. The specimen was peripheral blood. These receptors were collected from a young woman who had recovered from COVID-19.

The chain combines TRBV7-2 with TRBJ2-1, with 7 bases lining up with TRBD2. This CDR3 contains 14 residues. V trimming: 3 bases; J trimming: 2 bases; junction bases outside the gene matches: 1. The germline V gene has CDR1 SGHTA and CDR2 FQGNSA. In nucleotides, the CDR3 is TGTGCCAGCAGCTTGCTAGCGGCCTACAATGAGCAGTTCTTC. It specifies CASSLLAAYNEQFF.

V is TRBV6-5 and J is TRBJ2-1, with 12 bases aligning to TRBD2. The CDR3 runs to 13 residues. Germline V gene sequence: CDR1 MNHEY, CDR2 SVGAGI. J was trimmed by 13 bases and V by 5 bases; bases with no gene match: 6. The CDR3 coding sequence is TGTGCCAGCAGTACACTAGCGGGAGGTTTTCAGTTCTTC. This encodes CASSTLAGGFQFF.

As for this clone: The sample has other DNA sequences that encode this CDR3 too. The chain links TRBV7-9 to TRBJ2-3; D perhaps matches TRBD1 (6 bases). Germline loops: CDR1 SEHNR, CDR2 FQNEAQ (reference sequence). The CDR3 sequence is 12 residues long. Trimming stripped 5 bases from V and 4 bases from J, with 7 bases between. The CDR3 spells CASSPGADTQYF. The CDR3 region has the DNA TGTGCCAGCAGCCCAGGGGCAGATACGCAGTATTTT. Drawing the rest from reference TRBV7-9 and TRBJ2-3, the complete variable domain is DTGVSQNPRHKITKRGQNVTFRCDPISEHNRLYWYRQTLGQGPEFLTYFQNEAQLEKSRLLSDRFSAERPKGSFSTLEIQRTEQGDSAMYLCASSPGADTQYFGPGTRLTVL.

The rearrangement joins TRBV7-9 to TRBJ2-7; D not certain. From germline, CDR1 is SEHNR and CDR2 FQNEAQ (reference sequence). This CDR3 is built from 13 residues. Trimming removed 2 bases from V and 3 bases from J, with 8 bases in between. The CDR3 DNA follows: TGTGCCAGCAGCTTAAATAGAGACTACGAGCAGTACGTC. Encoded protein: CASSLNRDYEQYV.

V usage is TRBV2 and J usage is TRBJ2-7; the match to TRBD2 covers 11 bases. This CDR3 is 15 amino acids long. CDR1 is SNHLY, CDR2 FYNNEI, per germline. The ends lost 5 bases at V and 1 base at J; junction bases unmatched: 4. The chain's CDR3 is CASSPRTSGSYEQYV. The CDR3 coding sequence is TGTGCCAGCAGTCCCCGGACTAGCGGGTCCTACGAGCAGTACGTC.

The chain uses TRBV5-8 and TRBJ2-3; perhaps TRBD1 as D (6 bases). Per the germline V gene, CDR1 is SGHTS and CDR2 is YDEGEE. CDR3 length: 15 amino acids. Trimming pared 4 bases from V and 2 bases from J, leaving 14 bases between. As DNA, the CDR3 is TGTGCCAGCAGCCGCCGACCGGGACACACAGATACGCAGTATTTT. It yields the protein CASSRRPGHTDTQYF.

The chain recombines TRBV10-3 with TRBJ2-1; 10 nucleotides match TRBD2. The CDR3 covers 15 residues. Trimming removed 6 bases from V and 2 bases from J; junction bases left unmatched: 4. From germline, CDR1 is ENHRY and CDR2 SYGVKD. CDR3 amino acids: CAIRASGSAYNEQFF. DNA for the CDR3: TGTGCCATCAGGGCTAGCGGGAGTGCCTACAATGAGCAGTTCTTC.

In its sample, this clone was seen once. The chain links TRBV5-1 to TRBJ2-7; 10 positions match TRBD2. Germline CDR1 SGHRS, CDR2 YFSETQ. The junction had 8 bases not matched to a gene; V was cut back by 1 base and J by 7 bases. This CDR3 spans 15 amino acids. The CDR3 spells CASSLLGLAGEEQYV. The DNA for the CDR3 is TGCGCCAGCAGCTTGCTGGGGCTAGCGGGAGAAGAGCAGTACGTC.

This chain links TRBV11-1 with TRBJ2-1; 7 bases are a match to TRBD2. This CDR3 comprises 16 residues. Germline CDR1 SGHAT, CDR2 FQDESV (reference sequence). J was trimmed by 4 bases and V by 2 bases; bases with no gene match: 8. The CDR3 nucleotides read TGTGCCAGCAGCTTACCCTCAGCTAGCGGTTACAATGAGCAGTTCTTC. Protein sequence: CASSLPSASGYNEQFF.

The chain has TRBV6-5 and TRBJ2-1, with D perhaps TRBD2 (6 bases). CDR1 MNHEY and CDR2 SVGAGI come from the germline V gene. V was shortened by 5 bases and J by 2 bases, with 10 bases between the two germline ends. This CDR3 region has 14 residues. The chain's CDR3 is CASSPTSTYNEQFF. The CDR3, as DNA: TGTGCCAGCAGTCCTACTAGCACCTACAATGAGCAGTTCTTC.

This sequence joins TRBV5-4 and TRBJ2-3; 8 bases fit TRBD2. V dropped 1 base and J dropped 5; count of bases not matched to a gene: 9. The germline V gene encodes CDR1 SGHNT and CDR2 YYREEE (reference sequence). The CDR3 has 16 residues. The CDR3 sequence: CASSLPGTSELDTQYF. In DNA form, the CDR3 reads TGTGCCAGCAGCTTGCCCGGGACTAGTGAGTTAGATACGCAGTATTTT.

The chain has TRBV3-1 (or the pseudogene TRBV3-2) and TRBJ2-2, with TRBD2 matching 7 bases. V was clipped by 1 base and J by 7 bases; unmatched bases: 6. Germline V lookup: CDR1 LGHDT, CDR2 YNNKEL (reference sequence). The CDR3 has 15 residues. The CDR3 spells CASSQVAGGSGELFF. The CDR3 nucleotides are TGTGCCAGCAGCCAAGTTGCGGGCGGGAGCGGGGAGCTGTTTTTT.

The gene calls are TRBV6-5 and TRBJ1-3; no reliable D call. This CDR3 comprises 13 residues. Germline V gives CDR1 MNHEY, CDR2 SVGAGI. V was cut by 5 bases and J by 4 bases, with 9 bases left in between. The CDR3 DNA sequence: TGTGCCAGCAGTACCCCGAGGGGAAACACCATATATTTT. Residues: CASSTPRGNTIYF.

The V gene is TRBV15, the J gene TRBJ1-1; D not resolved. The V end was cut by 1 base, the J end by 3 bases, with 6 bases between. Germline V CDR1 and CDR2: LNHNV, YYDKDF (reference sequence). The CDR3 runs to 13 residues. The CDR3 protein is CATSRAGYTEAFF. CDR3 bases: TGTGCCACCAGCAGAGCCGGTTACACTGAAGCTTTCTTT.

The chain uses TRBV6-5 and TRBJ2-3; perhaps TRBD2 as D (5 bases). The CDR3 sequence is 16 residues long. V shed 2 bases and J shed 0 bases, with 12 bases lying between them. Germline V gene data show CDR1 as MNHEY and CDR2 as SVGAGI. The DNA of the CDR3 is TGTGCCAGCAGTTACCGGGGATCAACTAGCACAGATACGCAGTATTTT. Translated, it gives CASSYRGSTSTDTQYF.

The chain has TRBV4-1 and TRBJ1-5, with TRBD1 identical over 7 bases. V was pared by 1 base and J by 1 base, with 4 bases of the junction left unmatched. The CDR3 consists of 16 residues. The germline V gene encodes CDR1 MGHRA and CDR2 YSYEKL. CDR3 region: CASSQGQGISNQPQHF. Written as DNA, the CDR3 is TGCGCCAGCAGCCAAGGACAGGGTATCAGCAATCAGCCCCAGCATTTT.

The rearrangement links TRBV6-2 or TRBV6-3 to TRBJ2-1; 8 nucleotides line up with TRBD1. This CDR3 is built from 15 residues. Germline loops: CDR1 MNHEY, CDR2 SVGEGT. Trimming removed 5 bases from V and 5 bases from J; junction bases left unmatched: 8. DNA for the CDR3: TGTGCCAGCAGTAACCGACAGGGGATACACAATGAGCAGTTCTTC. Translated, it gives CASSNRQGIHNEQFF.

V and J are TRBV6-2 or TRBV6-3 and TRBJ2-3; possible D gene TRBD1, 6 bases. CDR1 and CDR2 from the germline V gene are MNHEY and SVGEGT. This CDR3 comprises 16 residues. The V end lost 2 bases, the J end lost 3 bases, and 15 bases lay between the germline ends. CDR3 sequence reads: CASSYGGAGPTDTQYF. The DNA of the CDR3 is TGTGCCAGCAGTTACGGGGGCGCAGGGCCGACAGATACGCAGTATTTT.

The gene calls are TRBV28 and TRBJ2-5; TRBD1 matches at 7 bases. V dropped 6 bases and J dropped 3; count of bases not matched to a gene: 10. The germline gives CDR1 MDHEN, CDR2 SYDVKM. The CDR3 loop spans 15 amino acids. DNA for the CDR3: TGTGCCAGCAGAGTGCTCCGGGACAGCGAAGAGACCCAGTACTTC. Translation: CASRVLRDSEETQYF.

A note on this clone: Within the sample, other DNA sequences also encode this same CDR3. The chain employs TRBV27 and TRBJ1-1, with D possibly TRBD1 on 5 matching bases. There are 13 residues in the CDR3. Trimming took off 2 bases at V and 1 base at J, with 5 bases between the two ends. Germline loops: CDR1 MNHEY, CDR2 SMNVEV (reference sequence). The CDR3 is CASSLGQNTEAFF. CDR3 DNA sequence: TGTGCCAGCAGTTTAGGACAGAACACTGAAGCTTTCTTT.

This clone was seen a handful of times. The chain links TRBV13 to TRBJ2-1; 10 bases align to TRBD2. The CDR3 is 15 residues long. With V trimmed by 3 bases and J by 4 bases, 3 bases remained unmatched. From germline, CDR1 is PRHDT and CDR2 FYEKMQ (reference sequence). DNA for the CDR3: TGTGCCAGCAGCTTTACGGGACTAGCGTACAATGAGCAGTTCTTC. Protein product: CASSFTGLAYNEQFF.

V and J are TRBV7-9 and TRBJ2-1, with D hard to call. CDR1 and CDR2 from the germline V gene are SEHNR and FQNEAQ (reference sequence). The germline V and J ends were trimmed by 5 bases and 6 bases, with 14 bases remaining between them. The CDR3 is made up of 14 amino acids. CDR3 nucleotides: TGTGCCAGCAGCCCGACACCCGTCGGCAATGAGCAGTTCTTC. Its translation: CASSPTPVGNEQFF. The whole variable domain, filled in from reference TRBV7-9 and TRBJ2-1, reads DTGVSQNPRHKITKRGQNVTFRCDPISEHNRLYWYRQTLGQGPEFLTYFQNEAQLEKSRLLSDRFSAERPKGSFSTLEIQRTEQGDSAMYLCASSPTPVGNEQFFGPGTRLTVL.

The CDR3 DNA follows: TGTGCCTGGAGATACGGACATCTCACCGGGTGGGGCTACACCTTC. It is translated as CAWRYGHLTGWGYTF. This chain joins TRBV30 and TRBJ1-2; D perhaps matches TRBD1 (5 bases). V lost 3 bases and J lost 8, with 22 bases in between. Germline loops: CDR1 GTSNPN, CDR2 SVGIG (reference sequence). This CDR3 region has 15 residues.

V and J are TRBV27 and TRBJ2-7; 8 bases map to TRBD2. Germline V gene sequence: CDR1 MNHEY, CDR2 SMNVEV (reference sequence). This CDR3 is built from 21 residues. V shed 4 bases and J 2 bases; nucleotides not matched to a gene: 25. The CDR3 loop is CASSSAPKCGRTTTNPYEQYV. Written as DNA, the CDR3 is TGTGCCAGCAGTTCGGCCCCCAAATGCGGGAGGACCACGACGAACCCCTACGAGCAGTACGTC.

The rearrangement links TRBV18 to TRBJ2-5, with a possible D match to TRBD2 (5 bases). CDR3 length: 15 amino acids. V was clipped by 6 bases and J by 0 bases, with 14 bases between them. Germline-derived CDR1 and CDR2 are KGHSH and LQKENI. CDR3 region: CASSLAARHQETQYF. Written as DNA, the CDR3 is TGTGCCAGCTCCCTAGCCGCACGGCACCAAGAGACCCAGTACTTC.

This rearrangement joins TRBV5-6 to TRBJ1-1; 8 nucleotides agree with TRBD1. The V and J ends lost 4 bases and 3 bases, in that order; junction bases with no gene match: 5. There are 14 residues in the CDR3. Germline V gene sequence: CDR1 SGHDT, CDR2 YYEEEE. In DNA, the CDR3 is TGTGCCAGCAGCGCCCCGGACAGGGACACTGAAGCTTTCTTT. Its protein product is CASSAPDRDTEAFF. Full variable domain (outside the CDR3, taken from reference TRBV5-6 and TRBJ1-1): DAGVTQSPTHLIKTRGQQVTLRCSPKSGHDTVSWYQQALGQGPQFIFQYYEEEERQRGNFPDRFSGHQFPNYSSELNVNALLLGDSALYLCASSAPDRDTEAFFGQGTRLTVV.

The chain combines TRBV5-4 with TRBJ2-5; a possible D gene is TRBD2 (5 bases). Germline values: CDR1 SGHNT, CDR2 YYREEE (reference sequence). V was clipped by 4 bases and J by 10 bases, with 23 bases between them. This CDR3 is 15 amino acids long. CDR3 amino acids: CASSRNGGQTGDQYF. CDR3 sequence (DNA): TGTGCCAGCAGCAGAAATGGAGGCCAAACCGGGGACCAGTACTTC.

In its sample, this clone was seen a few times. The rearrangement joins TRBV27 to TRBJ1-2, with D possibly being TRBD1 (6 bases). The CDR3 extends over 14 amino acids. CDR1 is MNHEY, CDR2 SMNVEV, per germline (reference sequence). Deletions cut 5 bases from V and 1 base from J, with 11 bases between. DNA of the CDR3: TGTGCCAGCAGTACCAAACAGGGTAACTATGGCTACACCTTC. Translation: CASSTKQGNYGYTF.

The chain uses TRBV2 and TRBJ2-3; 13 bases line up with TRBD2. V shed 6 bases, J shed 5 bases, and the junction held 5 bases outside the gene matches. The CDR3 contains 15 residues. Germline V gene sequence: CDR1 SNHLY, CDR2 FYNNEI. CDR3 sequence reads: CASRQLAGGLDTQYF. The CDR3 DNA reads TGTGCCAGCAGGCAACTAGCGGGAGGGTTAGATACGCAGTATTTT.

The rearrangement joins TRBV29-1 to TRBJ1-2; 10 nucleotides match TRBD1. This CDR3 is 18 amino acids long. V lost 2 bases, J lost 2 bases, and 14 bases stayed unmatched. Germline V gene sequence: CDR1 SQVTM, CDR2 ANQGSEA. For the CDR3, the DNA is TGCAGCGTTGAAAGTCGGTGGTGGGGACAGGGGAAAAACTATGGCTACACCTTC. Protein sequence: CSVESRWWGQGKNYGYTF.